Listed here are 20 T cell receptor beta chains from one sample, sequenced in a study of T cell repertoires in cytomegalovirus infection. Each CDR3 protein gets one entry after TCRdb re-called the reads with MiXCR. The top ten hold 30% to 40% of the sample, which has about 190,000 distinct CDR3 sequences, 28% seen once. The source material was PBMCs. The source of these receptors is a human donor in good health (CMV status not recorded). Some clones in this sample may be carry-over from other donors' samples.

The chain is built from TRBV6-8 and TRBJ1-1, with 7 bases aligning to TRBD1. This CDR3 is built from 18 residues. With 5 bases clipped from V and 0 bases from J, the junction kept 15 bases outside the gene matches. Germline CDR1 and CDR2: MNHGY and SAAAGT. The CDR3 nucleotides read TGTGCCAGCAGTCTCCGGACAGGTTATGAAGTCGTGAACACTGAAGCTTTCTTT. Translated: CASSLRTGYEVVNTEAFF.

The chain joins TRBV4-3 to TRBJ1-2, with D perhaps TRBD1 (5 bases). Germline values: CDR1 LGHNA, CDR2 YSLEER. CDR3 length: 15 amino acids. V lost 0 bases, J lost 2 bases, and 10 bases lay in between. This CDR3 is CASSQEKGPNYGYTF. The CDR3 DNA sequence: TGCGCCAGCAGCCAAGAAAAGGGGCCCAACTATGGCTACACCTTC.

This clonotype was counted between two and nine times. The chain couples TRBV2 to TRBJ2-3, with 8 bases matching TRBD1. V was clipped by 3 bases and J by 6 bases; unmatched bases: 5. Germline-derived CDR1 and CDR2 are SNHLY and FYNNEI. This CDR3 comprises 14 residues. The CDR3 nucleotides read TGTGCCAGCAGTGAGGGCAGGGGGCACGATACGCAGTATTTT. This gives the protein CASSEGRGHDTQYF.

A few counts support this clonotype. The CDR3 reads CASSSGSGELFF. The CDR3 DNA reads as TGCGCCAGCAGCTCGGGGTCCGGGGAGCTGTTTTTT. The chain uses TRBV5-1 and TRBJ2-2; the D gene is possibly TRBD2 (5 bases). This CDR3 region has 12 residues. CDR1 is SGHRS and CDR2 is YFSETQ in the germline V gene. Trimming took 3 bases from V and 6 from J, leaving 6 bases between them.

The table lists this clonotype with many counts. The gene calls are TRBV7-2 and TRBJ1-2, with a possible D match to TRBD1 (6 bases). This CDR3 region has 14 residues. Germline CDR1 reads SGHTA; CDR2 reads FQGNSA. Trimming took 5 bases from V and 6 from J, leaving 16 bases between them. Written as DNA, the CDR3 is TGTGCCAGCAGCCCAGGGGCCTCCAGCAATGGCTACACCTTC. Protein: CASSPGASSNGYTF. The full variable domain, rest sourced from reference TRBV7-2 and TRBJ1-2, is GAGVSQSPSNKVTEKGKDVELRCDPISGHTALYWYRQSLGQGLEFLIYFQGNSAPDKSGLPSDRFSAERTGGSVSTLTIQRTQQEDSAVYLCASSPGASSNGYTFGSGTRLTVV.

The genes are TRBV5-1 and TRBJ2-3; D perhaps matches TRBD2 (6 bases). The germline gives CDR1 SGHRS, CDR2 YFSETQ. V was clipped by 0 bases and J by 0 bases, with 11 bases between them. The CDR3 is 16 amino acids. The CDR3 protein is CASSLAETRSTDTQYF. CDR3 nucleotide sequence: TGCGCCAGCAGCTTGGCCGAGACTAGGAGCACAGATACGCAGTATTTT.

This clonotype has only a few counts. This rearrangement joins TRBV20-1 to TRBJ2-7; TRBD2 is a possible D gene (5 bases). Per the germline V gene, CDR1 is DFQATT and CDR2 is SNEGSKA (reference sequence). The CDR3 consists of 15 residues. The V end lost 3 bases, the J end lost 2 bases, and 17 bases lay between the germline ends. DNA of the CDR3: TGCAGTGCTAGCCGCCCCACCGGCGGGCCCTACGAGCAGTACTTC. This sequence encodes CSASRPTGGPYEQYF.

This clonotype was counted ten times or more. The chain carries TRBV5-4 and TRBJ1-2, with D possibly TRBD1 on 6 matching bases. Trimming took 4 bases from V and 2 from J, leaving 9 bases between them. Germline V lookup: CDR1 SGHNT, CDR2 YYREEE (reference sequence). The CDR3 is 13 amino acids. Here the CDR3 DNA reads TGTGCCAGCAGCGATACAGGGAACTATGGCTACACCTTC. Its translation is CASSDTGNYGYTF.

In this sample, this clonotype turned up many times. This rearrangement joins TRBV7-6 to TRBJ2-3, with a possible D match to TRBD2 (7 bases). Germline lookup yields CDR1 SGHVS and CDR2 FNYEAQ. The V end was cut by 1 base, the J end by 1 base, with 21 bases between. The CDR3 spans 19 residues. The CDR3 reads CASSLGGGGRGGRTDTQYF. CDR3 bases: TGTGCCAGCAGCTTAGGAGGGGGTGGGAGGGGAGGCCGCACAGATACGCAGTATTTT.

This clonotype was observed a single time. The chain joins TRBV12-3 or TRBV12-4 to TRBJ2-7; a weak D match, TRBD2 (6 bases). The CDR3 loop spans 14 amino acids. With 4 bases removed from V and 3 bases from J, the gap between germline ends came to 13 bases. The CDR3 spells CASSWGVRNYEQYF. In DNA form, the CDR3 reads TGTGCCAGCAGTTGGGGGGTCAGGAACTACGAGCAGTACTTC.

This clonotype was detected a few times. The chain carries TRBV11-1 and TRBJ2-1; TRBD1 matches at 10 bases. The V and J ends lost 1 base and 11 bases, in that order; junction bases with no gene match: 5. This CDR3 comprises 14 residues. Germline values: CDR1 SGHAT, CDR2 FQDESV (reference sequence). The CDR3 DNA is TGTGCCAGCAGCTTAGGACAGGGGGCGGTGAAGCAGTTCTTC. This sequence encodes CASSLGQGAVKQFF. The variable domain in full, completed from reference TRBV11-1 and TRBJ2-1, reads EAEVAQSPRYKITEKSQAVAFWCDPISGHATLYWYRQILGQGPELLVQFQDESVVDDSQLPKDRFSAERLKGVDSTLKIQPAELGDSAMYLCASSLGQGAVKQFFGPGTRLTVL.

The chain links TRBV6-6 to TRBJ1-1, with a weak D call TRBD1 (6 bases). Between the trimmed V and J ends, which lost 5 bases and 6 bases, there was a span of 13 bases. This CDR3 comprises 13 residues. Germline CDR1 MNHNY, CDR2 SVGAGI (reference sequence). CDR3 bases: TGTGCCAGCAGTGGAACAGGGATGGCTGAAGCTTTCTTT. It is translated as CASSGTGMAEAFF.

The V call is TRBV7-9, the J call TRBJ1-4; possible D gene TRBD1, 5 bases. CDR1 is SEHNR and CDR2 is FQNEAQ in the germline V gene (reference sequence). Trimming left V 0 bases short and J 5 bases short, with 10 bases between. This CDR3 is 15 amino acids long. The CDR3 coding sequence is TGTGCCAGCAGCTTAGCATCGGGGCGGAATGAAAAACTGTTTTTT. This translates into CASSLASGRNEKLFF.

The chain uses TRBV18 and TRBJ1-2; maybe TRBD1 (5 bases). Between the trimmed V and J ends, which lost 3 bases and 7 bases, there was a span of 15 bases. The CDR3 sequence is 14 residues long. Germline V gene data show CDR1 as KGHSH and CDR2 as LQKENI. The CDR3 nucleotides are TGTGCCAGCTCACCCGCCGGCAGGGCGGGTGGCTACACCTTC. Translation: CASSPAGRAGGYTF.

J is TRBJ2-1 and V is TRBV20-1, with D possibly being TRBD1 (7 bases). CDR1 is DFQATT, CDR2 SNEGSKA, per germline (reference sequence). This CDR3 is 14 amino acids long. V gave up 5 bases and J gave up 9 bases, with 20 bases separating them. Here the CDR3 reads CSAFQGGSGFEQFF. CDR3 bases: TGCAGTGCTTTCCAGGGGGGTAGTGGGTTTGAGCAGTTCTTC.

The chain couples TRBV5-1 to TRBJ2-7; D possibly matches TRBD1 or TRBD2 (6 bases each). With 3 bases removed from V and 1 base from J, the gap between germline ends came to 17 bases. The germline V gene encodes CDR1 SGHRS and CDR2 YFSETQ. There are 16 residues in the CDR3. The CDR3, as DNA: TGCGCCAGCAGCTCCGGGGGAACGGGGACATCCTACGAGCAGTACTTC. It specifies CASSSGGTGTSYEQYF.

This clonotype was picked up a small number of times. The rearrangement uses TRBV12-3 or TRBV12-4 and TRBJ1-1; 7 bases match TRBD1. The CDR3 length is 13 residues. V was pared by 7 bases and J by 3 bases, with 5 bases of the junction left unmatched. The chain's CDR3 is CASNPTGDTEAFF. CDR3 coding DNA: TGTGCCAGCAACCCAACAGGGGACACTGAAGCTTTCTTT.

This clonotype was observed many times. This rearrangement joins TRBV11-3 to TRBJ2-3; no firm D call. CDR3 size: 13 residues. Per the germline V gene, CDR1 is SGHNT and CDR2 is YENEEA. Trimming cost V 5 bases and J 2 bases, with 8 bases left between them. The CDR3 DNA reads TGTGCCAGCAGCCGAGGATACACAGATACGCAGTATTTT. Its protein is CASSRGYTDTQYF.

V usage is TRBV20-1 and J usage is TRBJ2-3; TRBD1 aligns across 7 bases. Germline trimming cut 4 bases from V and 6 bases from J; bases unmatched to any gene: 4. The CDR3 has 12 amino acids. The germline V gene encodes CDR1 DFQATT and CDR2 SNEGSKA (reference sequence). The CDR3 DNA reads as TGCAGTGCTAACACAGGGGCTGATACGCAGTATTTT. The encoded protein is CSANTGADTQYF.

The chain links TRBV6-1 to TRBJ2-3; 13 bases align to TRBD2. Germline V gene sequence: CDR1 MNHNS, CDR2 SASEGT. After removal of 7 bases from V and 4 bases from J, the junction contained 2 bases not matched to a gene. The CDR3 loop spans 14 amino acids. CDR3 loop: CASTTSGGADTQYF. CDR3 sequence (DNA): TGTGCCAGCACCACTAGCGGGGGGGCAGATACGCAGTATTTT.